These T cell receptor beta chains were read from a single sample in a study of blood T cell repertoires in COVID-19. The data were produced by immunoSEQ multiplex PCR, yet TCRdb's version contains in-frame clones alone and is incomplete. The sample records 250,000 to 300,000 clones, 89% being singletons. Sequencing was done on a sample of peripheral blood. These receptor sequences come from a man aged 45-65 years with acute or convalescent COVID-19. CDR3s include the opening cysteine and the closing phenylalanine or tryptophan. D genes are given only for firm matches. Clone sizes are given selectively: once, few, many, or a class where the clone is expanded.

d_gene	v_gene	j_gene	abundance	CDR3nt	CDR3aa
NA	TRBV7-9	TRBJ2-5	NA	TGTGCCAGCAGCTCCCCCGGGGGGCTCGAGACCCAGTACTTC	CASSSPGGLETQYF
NA	TRBV25-1	TRBJ1-1	NA	TGTGCCAGCAGTGAAGGCATGAACACTGAAGCTTTCTTT	CASSEGMNTEAFF
TRBD2	TRBV2	TRBJ2-3	NA	TGTGCCAGCAGTGACCAGCGGGGGGGCCATGATACGCAGTATTTT	CASSDQRGGHDTQYF
NA	TRBV28	TRBJ1-2	NA	TGTGCCACCCTTCCGGGGGGCTATGGCTACACCTTC	CATLPGGYGYTF
NA	TRBV21-1	TRBJ1-1	NA	TGTGCCAGCAGCAAAGCGCGGGGCACGATGAACACTGAAGCTTTCTTT	CASSKARGTMNTEAFF
TRBD1	TRBV5-5	TRBJ2-5	NA	TGTGCCAGCAGCCGGCCGGGACAGCAAGAGACCCAGTACTTC	CASSRPGQQETQYF
NA	TRBV3-1/TRBV3-2	TRBJ1-2	NA	TGTGCCAGCAGCCTCCCTCAGAGGACTAACACAAACTATGGCTACACCTTC	CASSLPQRTNTNYGYTF
NA	TRBV9	TRBJ2-3	NA	TGTGCCAGCAGCGTAGCGGGGTTACCTGATACGCAGTATTTT	CASSVAGLPDTQYF
NA	TRBV6-5	TRBJ1-3	NA	TGTGCCAGCAGCCGGGGGGGGTCTAGAAACACCATATATTTT	CASSRGGSRNTIYF
NA	TRBV23-1	TRBJ2-7	NA	TGCGCCAGCAGTCCGTTGGGAGGATCTTGGGAGCAGTACTTC	CASSPLGGSWEQYF
TRBD1	TRBV3-1/TRBV3-2	TRBJ2-2	NA	TGTGCCAGCAGCTCGGGACAGGTGAACACCGGGGAGCTGTTTTTT	CASSSGQVNTGELFF
NA	TRBV5-5	TRBJ1-5	NA	TGTGCCAGCAGCCCAACACAGGGACATCAGCCCCAGCATTTT	CASSPTQGHQPQHF
TRBD2	TRBV15	TRBJ2-2	NA	TGTGCCACCAGCCAATCTAGCGGGGGTATCGGGGAGCTGTTTTTT	CATSQSSGGIGELFF
NA	TRBV2	TRBJ1-5	NA	TGTGCCAGCAGCGGACAGACCTCGCAGCCCCAGCATTTT	CASSGQTSQPQHF
NA	TRBV29-1	TRBJ1-2	NA	TGCAGCGTTGAAGAGGGGCTGACAGTTCGGGATGGCTACACCTTC	CSVEEGLTVRDGYTF
NA	TRBV9	TRBJ2-2	NA	TGTGCCAGCAGCGTAGTCGTTGGGGCCGACACCGGGGAGCTGTTTTTT	CASSVVVGADTGELFF
NA	TRBV12-3/TRBV12-4	TRBJ2-5	NA	TGTGCCAGCAGATCGTACCAAGAGACCCAGTACTTC	CASRSYQETQYF
NA	TRBV5-1	TRBJ1-3	NA	TGCGCCAGCAGCTTGGTTCCGGGTGTCTCTGGAAACACCATATATTTT	CASSLVPGVSGNTIYF
NA	TRBV2	TRBJ2-7	NA	TGTGCCAGCAGTGAACGGGGCCCCGGGGGGCCCTACGAGCAGTACTTC	CASSERGPGGPYEQYF
NA	TRBV29-1	TRBJ1-1	once	TGCAGCGGTATCCGGGACATTGAAGCTTTCTTT	CSGIRDIEAFF
NA	TRBV18	TRBJ1-1	NA	TGTGCCAGCTCACCATCGCAGGGGCCGAACACTGAAGCTTTCTTT	CASSPSQGPNTEAFF
NA	TRBV27	TRBJ1-2	NA	TGTGCCAGCAGTCCCCGCCTGCGGCGAGGCTATGGCTACACCTTC	CASSPRLRRGYGYTF
NA	TRBV5-1	TRBJ2-1	NA	TGCGCCAGCAGCATCGGACACTCGAGCTCCTACAATGAGCAGTTCTTC	CASSIGHSSSYNEQFF
NA	TRBV9	TRBJ2-7	NA	TGTGCCAGCAGCGAGGGGGGGCAGCAGTACTTC	CASSEGGQQYF
TRBD1	TRBV2	TRBJ1-2	NA	TGTGCCAGCAGCGATCGTTCCGGGACAGGGGGTGGCTACACCTTC	CASSDRSGTGGGYTF
NA	TRBV29-1	TRBJ1-2	NA	TGCAGCGTTGCCCGGTCTTATGGCTACACCTTC	CSVARSYGYTF
TRBD2	TRBV11-3	TRBJ2-1	NA	TGTGCCAGCAGCTTTATGCGGGGGGTAAGTTCTGAGCAGTTCTTC	CASSFMRGVSSEQFF
NA	TRBV19	TRBJ2-3	once	TGTGCCAGTAGTGTTTCACAGGGAGTGATCGCAGATACGCAGTATTTT	CASSVSQGVIADTQYF
NA	TRBV5-4	TRBJ1-2	NA	TGTGCCAGCAGCGGGACACAGGGAGCGTATGGCTACACCTTC	CASSGTQGAYGYTF
NA	TRBV5-4	TRBJ2-5	NA	TGTGCCAGCAGCCCGGGACACGCCAACCAAGAGACCCAGTACTTC	CASSPGHANQETQYF
TRBD1	TRBV3-1/TRBV3-2	TRBJ1-1	NA	TGTGCCAGCAGCCGCATGGCCAGGGGGACTGAAGCTTTCTTT	CASSRMARGTEAFF
NA	TRBV5-1	TRBJ1-1	once	TGCGCCAGCAGCTTGGTTCAGGCCGACACTGAAGCTTTCTTT	CASSLVQADTEAFF
NA	TRBV3-1/TRBV3-2	TRBJ1-6	NA	TGTGCCACCAGGACAGCCGCCTGGGATTCACCCCTCCACTTT	CATRTAAWDSPLHF
NA	TRBV7-2	TRBJ2-3	NA	TGTGCCAGCAGCTTACGGGGGGCCTCGCAGTATTTT	CASSLRGASQYF
TRBD1	TRBV5-1	TRBJ1-2	NA	TGCGCCAGCAGCTTGTTAGGGACAGCTAACTATGGCTACACCTTC	CASSLLGTANYGYTF
TRBD2	TRBV5-4	TRBJ2-2	NA	TGTGCCAGCAGCTTGGCCGGGAGGCCAACCGGGGAGCTGTTTTTT	CASSLAGRPTGELFF
TRBD1	TRBV7-9	TRBJ2-7	NA	TGTGCCAGCAGCCAGGGACAGGGGTCCTACGAGCAGTACTTC	CASSQGQGSYEQYF
NA	TRBV12-3/TRBV12-4	TRBJ1-2	NA	TGTGCCAGCAGTTTCAGGGGTGGTGGCTACACCTTC	CASSFRGGGYTF
NA	TRBV27	TRBJ1-5	NA	TGTGCCAGCAGTTTAAGGTGGGGGGATCAGCCCCAGCATTTT	CASSLRWGDQPQHF
NA	TRBV9	TRBJ2-2	NA	TGTGCCAGCAGCGACACAGGATCGAACACCGGGGAGCTGTTTTTT	CASSDTGSNTGELFF
NA	TRBV20-1	TRBJ1-1	once	TGCAGTGCTAGTGCCGGGGGTGAAGCTTTCTTT	CSASAGGEAFF